This T cell receptor beta chain was identified in a study of blood T cell repertoires in COVID-19. The data were produced by immunoSEQ multiplex PCR, yet TCRdb's version contains in-frame clones alone and is incomplete. The data contain some 260,000 clones, 80% to 90% of them seen just once; the ten biggest clones take up roughly 10%. The TCR comes from an older woman with COVID-19, enrolled during active disease. Sequences were obtained from peripheral blood.

This CDR3 is CASWLGAFGSPLHF. The CDR3 DNA reads TGTGCCAGCTGGCTAGGAGCTTTCGGTTCACCCCTCCACTTT. The chain links TRBV14 to TRBJ1-6; D unclear. This CDR3 is 14 amino acids long. V lost 8 bases to trimming and J lost 9 bases, with 17 bases between them. Germline loops: CDR1 SGHDN, CDR2 FVKESK.